The source of this T cell receptor (beta chain) is a study of blood T cell repertoires in COVID-19. As for the study in general: Specimens from acute and convalescent COVID-19 originated in the United States, Italy and Spain.

In the source study's methods: Amplified reference gene primers provided the basis for estimating nucleated cell counts. Produced via immunoSEQ multiplex PCR; TCRdb's table is partial and in-frame only. V, J and clone size are those of that table, while D and trimming were read from the DNA. The sample yields about 66,000 clones, around 82% seen once. The sequence was obtained from a man in his sixties with acute or convalescent COVID-19. Sequencing was performed on peripheral blood.

CDR3 nucleotide sequence: TGTGCCAGTAGTACCCTCCGGGAGGTCGCCCAGCATTTT. It is translated as CASSTLREVAQHF. The chain couples TRBV19 to TRBJ1-5; no reliable D call. Deletions cut 4 bases from V and 11 bases from J, with 15 bases between. The germline V gene encodes CDR1 LNHDA and CDR2 SQIVND (reference sequence). The CDR3 consists of 13 residues.